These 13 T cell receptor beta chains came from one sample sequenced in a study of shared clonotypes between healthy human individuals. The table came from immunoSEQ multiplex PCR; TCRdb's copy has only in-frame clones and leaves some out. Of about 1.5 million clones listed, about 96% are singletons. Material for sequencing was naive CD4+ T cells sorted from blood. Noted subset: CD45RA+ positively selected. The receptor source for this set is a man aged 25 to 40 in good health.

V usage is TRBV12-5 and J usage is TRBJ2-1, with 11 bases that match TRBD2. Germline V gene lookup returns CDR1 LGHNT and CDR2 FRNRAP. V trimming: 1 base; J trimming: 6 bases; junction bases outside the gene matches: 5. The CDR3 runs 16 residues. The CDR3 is CASGLATGTSGNEQFF. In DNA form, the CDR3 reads TGTGCTAGTGGTTTGGCCACCGGGACTAGCGGCAATGAGCAGTTCTTC.

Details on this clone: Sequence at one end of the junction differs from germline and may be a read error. The DNA of the CDR3 is TGTGCCAGCACTTTAATGGTGGGGGGGGCAGAGACCCAGTACTTC. It specifies CASTLMVGGAETQYF. The genes are TRBV28 and TRBJ2-5; perhaps TRBD2 as D (7 bases). Germline V gene lookup returns CDR1 MDHEN and CDR2 SYDVKM. The CDR3 consists of 15 residues.

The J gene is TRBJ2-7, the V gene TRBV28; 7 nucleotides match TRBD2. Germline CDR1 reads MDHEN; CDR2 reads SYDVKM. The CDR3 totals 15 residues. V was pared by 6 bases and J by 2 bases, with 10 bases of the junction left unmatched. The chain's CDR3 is CASRPFREGTYEQYF. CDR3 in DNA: TGTGCCAGCAGACCCTTCAGGGAGGGAACCTACGAGCAGTACTTC.

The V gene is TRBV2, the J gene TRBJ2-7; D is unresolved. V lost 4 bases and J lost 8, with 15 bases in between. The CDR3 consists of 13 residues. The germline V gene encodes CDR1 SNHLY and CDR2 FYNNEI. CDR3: CASSVIRVAQQYF. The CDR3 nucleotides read TGTGCCAGCAGTGTAATTCGTGTGGCTCAGCAGTACTTC.

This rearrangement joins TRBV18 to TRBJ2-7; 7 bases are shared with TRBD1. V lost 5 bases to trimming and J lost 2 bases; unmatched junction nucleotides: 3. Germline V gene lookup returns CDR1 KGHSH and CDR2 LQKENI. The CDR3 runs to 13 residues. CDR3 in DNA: TGTGCCAGCTCATCCGGGACAGCCTACGAGCAGTACTTC. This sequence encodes CASSSGTAYEQYF.

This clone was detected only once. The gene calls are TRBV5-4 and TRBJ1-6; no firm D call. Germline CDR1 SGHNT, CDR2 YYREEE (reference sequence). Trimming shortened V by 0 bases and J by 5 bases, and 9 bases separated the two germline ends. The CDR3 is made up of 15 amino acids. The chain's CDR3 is CASSLVGGHNSPLHF. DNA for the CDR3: TGTGCCAGCAGCTTGGTGGGCGGACATAATTCACCCCTCCACTTT.

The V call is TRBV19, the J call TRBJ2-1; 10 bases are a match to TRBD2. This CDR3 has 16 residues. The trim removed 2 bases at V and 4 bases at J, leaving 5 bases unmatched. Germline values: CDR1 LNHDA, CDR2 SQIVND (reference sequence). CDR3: CASSILAGVSYNEQFF. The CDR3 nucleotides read TGTGCCAGTAGTATACTAGCGGGAGTTAGTTACAATGAGCAGTTCTTC.

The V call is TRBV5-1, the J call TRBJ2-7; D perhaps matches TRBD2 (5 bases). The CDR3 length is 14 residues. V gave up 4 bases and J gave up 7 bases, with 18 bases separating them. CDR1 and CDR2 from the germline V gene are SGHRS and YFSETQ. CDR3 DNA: TGCGCCAGCAGCCACGGGAAAACCTCGGGAGAGCAGTACTTC. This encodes CASSHGKTSGEQYF.

The CDR3 DNA follows: TGTGCCAGCTCACCACGGTCCGGGACAGGGGTTAATGAGCAGTTCTTC. Translating gives CASSPRSGTGVNEQFF. The chain has TRBV18 and TRBJ2-1, with 10 bases lining up with TRBD1. The length of the CDR3 is 16 residues. Trimming cost V 1 base and J 7 bases; bases outside gene matches: 7. Per the germline V gene, CDR1 is KGHSH and CDR2 is LQKENI.

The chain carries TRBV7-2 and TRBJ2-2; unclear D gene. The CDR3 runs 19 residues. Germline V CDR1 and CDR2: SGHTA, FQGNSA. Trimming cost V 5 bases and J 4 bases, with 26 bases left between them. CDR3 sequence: CASSPKSLVGSVGTGELFF. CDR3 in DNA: TGTGCCAGCAGCCCGAAATCTCTGGTGGGTTCCGTGGGCACCGGGGAGCTGTTTTTT.

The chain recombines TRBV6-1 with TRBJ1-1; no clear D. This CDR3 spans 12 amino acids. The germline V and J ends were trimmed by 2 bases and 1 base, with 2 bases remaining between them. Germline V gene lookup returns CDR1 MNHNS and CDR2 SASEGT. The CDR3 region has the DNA TGTGCCAGCAGTGAAACGAACACTGAAGCTTTCTTT. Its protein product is CASSETNTEAFF.

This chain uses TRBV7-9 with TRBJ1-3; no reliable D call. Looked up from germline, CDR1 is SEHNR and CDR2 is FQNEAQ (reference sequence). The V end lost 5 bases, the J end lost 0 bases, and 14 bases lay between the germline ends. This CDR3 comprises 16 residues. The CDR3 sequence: CASSPVGSFSGNTIYF. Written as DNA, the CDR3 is TGTGCCAGCAGCCCCGTGGGCAGCTTCTCTGGAAACACCATATATTTT.

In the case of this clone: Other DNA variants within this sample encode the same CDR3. CDR3: CASSPLVETQYF. The CDR3 nucleotides read TGTGCCAGCTCACCATTGGTTGAGACCCAGTACTTC. The chain couples TRBV18 to TRBJ2-5; D not certain. CDR1 is KGHSH and CDR2 is LQKENI in the germline V gene. V lost 2 bases, J lost 5 bases, and 6 bases lay in between. The CDR3 length is 12 residues.